Following are 2 T cell receptor beta chains from one sample sequenced in a study of shared clonotypes between healthy human individuals. The method was immunoSEQ multiplex PCR; TCRdb's version includes in-frame clones alone and lacks a portion of them. The sample lists roughly 2.1 million clones, just over 90% occurring once. Terminally differentiated effector memory CD45RA+ cells were left out of the naive CD8 fraction, which was CD45RO-negative and positively selected for CCR7. Sequencing was performed on naive CD8+ T cells from PBMCs. The receptors here all came from a man between 18 and 35 years old in good health. Some clones in this sample may be carry-over from other donors' samples.

V usage is TRBV27 and J usage is TRBJ2-3; no reliable D call. V lost 2 bases, J lost 0 bases, and 12 bases lay in between. CDR3 length: 16 residues. From germline, CDR1 is MNHEY and CDR2 SMNVEV (reference sequence). CDR3: CASSLVRTSSTDTQYF. Written as DNA, the CDR3 is TGTGCCAGCAGTTTAGTCAGAACCTCTAGCACAGATACGCAGTATTTT.

The chain links TRBV5-1 to TRBJ2-5, with D hard to call. The germline V and J ends were trimmed by 5 bases and 5 bases, with 28 bases remaining between them. The CDR3 is made up of 18 amino acids. In germline, CDR1 is SGHRS, CDR2 YFSETQ. CDR3 nucleotide sequence: TGCGCCAGCAGTCCACAGAAAGGTGAAGCCATCCGCGCGGAGACCCAGTACTTC. It yields the protein CASSPQKGEAIRAETQYF.